These 17 T cell receptor beta chains were all obtained from the same sample, sequenced in a study of blood T cell repertoires in COVID-19. Produced via immunoSEQ multiplex PCR; TCRdb's table is partial and in-frame only. The sample consists of 200,000 to 250,000 clones, approximately 87% of them appearing once. What was sequenced was PBMCs or T cells enriched from blood (not recorded which). The receptors were gathered from a woman between 50 and 59 years old in a cohort exposed to, infected with or recovered from COVID-19 (not recorded which).

V is TRBV7-8 and J is TRBJ1-2; the match to TRBD1 covers 9 bases. The CDR3 loop spans 18 amino acids. CDR1 and CDR2 from the germline V gene are SGHVS and FQNEAQ. V was clipped by 1 base and J by 5 bases; unmatched bases: 14. The CDR3 spells CASSLVPGQGISGYGYTF. CDR3 coding DNA: TGTGCCAGCAGCTTAGTGCCGGGACAGGGTATCAGTGGGTATGGCTACACCTTC.

The chain employs TRBV5-1 and TRBJ1-2, with D tentatively TRBD1 (5 bases). CDR3 length: 15 amino acids. The germline V gene has CDR1 SGHRS and CDR2 YFSETQ. The ends were cut back, 4 bases at V and 5 bases at J, with 18 bases in the middle. CDR3 residues: CASSGAAGISYGYTF. CDR3 nucleotide sequence: TGCGCCAGCAGCGGGGCGGCAGGAATAAGTTATGGCTACACCTTC.

V and J are TRBV6-1 and TRBJ1-5; the D gene is possibly TRBD1 (6 bases). V lost 2 bases, J lost 6 bases, and 17 bases lay in between. Germline V gives CDR1 MNHNS, CDR2 SASEGT. The CDR3 runs to 16 residues. In DNA form, the CDR3 reads TGTGCCAGCAGTGAAACAGCTAACAGGGAAGGTCAGCCCCAGCATTTT. Its translation: CASSETANREGQPQHF.

V gene TRBV5-1 combines with J gene TRBJ2-3; no reliable D call. Per germline, CDR1 SGHRS and CDR2 YFSETQ. The germline V and J ends were trimmed by 2 bases and 5 bases, with 9 bases remaining between them. The CDR3 covers 13 residues. DNA for the CDR3: TGCGCCAGCAGCTTTTCGGTCGGAGATACGCAGTATTTT. Its translation: CASSFSVGDTQYF.

The rearrangement uses TRBV29-1 and TRBJ2-7, with TRBD2 as a possible D gene (5 bases). Trimming pared 7 bases from V and 10 bases from J, leaving 17 bases between. Germline V gene data show CDR1 as SQVTM and CDR2 as ANQGSEA. The CDR3 loop spans 11 amino acids. The CDR3: CSAGRDLPQYF. In DNA, the CDR3 is TGCAGCGCCGGACGGGATCTCCCCCAGTACTTC.

The genes are TRBV7-3 and TRBJ1-1; D possibly corresponds to TRBD1 (6 bases). There are 14 residues in the CDR3. V was pared by 5 bases and J by 1 base, with 11 bases between. In germline, CDR1 is SGHTA, CDR2 FQGTGA. CDR3 nucleotide sequence: TGTGCCAGCAGCCAACAGGGCCCGAACACTGAAGCTTTCTTT. Translating gives CASSQQGPNTEAFF.

This clone has just one count. V usage is TRBV28 and J usage is TRBJ2-5; 9 positions match TRBD2. V shed 6 bases and J 3 bases; nucleotides not matched to a gene: 5. This CDR3 has 14 amino acids. The germline gives CDR1 MDHEN, CDR2 SYDVKM. CDR3 sequence reads: CASSRGGGKETQYF. CDR3 nucleotide sequence: TGTGCCAGCAGCCGCGGGGGGGGCAAAGAGACCCAGTACTTC.

The CDR3 DNA sequence: TGTGCCAGCTCGCGCGCCGGACAGGGAACTTACGAGCAGTACTTC. Translation: CASSRAGQGTYEQYF. This chain connects TRBV18 to TRBJ2-7; 8 bases are shared with TRBD1. The V segment lost 6 bases and the J segment 4 bases; nucleotides outside the gene matches: 11. From germline, CDR1 is KGHSH and CDR2 LQKENI. The CDR3 totals 15 residues.

The J gene is TRBJ2-5, the V gene TRBV9, with 15 bases that match TRBD2. In germline, CDR1 is SGDLS, CDR2 YYNGEE. The CDR3 extends over 17 amino acids. V gave up 4 bases and J gave up 2 bases; unmatched junction bases: 6. The CDR3 bases are TGTGCCAGCAGCAGCGGGACTAGCGGGGGGACACAAGAGACCCAGTACTTC. Protein: CASSSGTSGGTQETQYF.

V is TRBV5-1 and J is TRBJ1-4; D gene ambiguous. Deletions cut 0 bases from V and 5 bases from J, with 5 bases between. The CDR3 has 13 residues. Germline CDR1 SGHRS, CDR2 YFSETQ. The CDR3 loop is CASSLAVNEKLFF. The CDR3 DNA reads TGCGCCAGCAGCTTGGCAGTAAATGAAAAACTGTTTTTT.

This chain connects TRBV20-1 to TRBJ2-5, with D perhaps matching TRBD2 (7 bases). V lost 3 bases to trimming and J lost 2 bases, with 19 bases between them. In germline, CDR1 is DFQATT, CDR2 SNEGSKA (reference sequence). The CDR3 loop spans 16 amino acids. The CDR3 bases are TGCAGTGCTAGTGATATTGACGGGGGGACACAAGAGACCCAGTACTTC. Its protein is CSASDIDGGTQETQYF.

This rearrangement joins TRBV7-9 to TRBJ2-5; D may be TRBD2 (7 bases). The CDR3 covers 16 residues. CDR1 is SEHNR, CDR2 FQNEAQ, per germline (reference sequence). V was pared by 1 base and J by 2 bases, with 14 bases between. CDR3 region: CASSLVVGGRQETQYF. The CDR3 nucleotides are TGTGCCAGCAGCTTAGTGGTGGGGGGGCGGCAAGAGACCCAGTACTTC.

The V call is TRBV10-3, the J call TRBJ1-1; D unresolved. Germline CDR1 ENHRY, CDR2 SYGVKD. V lost 8 bases and J 0 bases, leaving 10 bases between the germline ends. The CDR3 length is 13 residues. The chain's CDR3 is CAISSGMNTEAFF. CDR3 sequence (DNA): TGTGCCATCTCCAGCGGCATGAACACTGAAGCTTTCTTT.

The CDR3 loop reads CASSSSYEQYF. The CDR3 nucleotides are TGCGCCAGCAGCTCATCCTACGAGCAGTACTTC. The chain couples TRBV4-1 to TRBJ2-7, with D uncertain. The germline V and J ends were trimmed by 5 bases and 1 base, with 3 bases remaining between them. Per germline, CDR1 MGHRA and CDR2 YSYEKL. CDR3 length: 11 residues.

The chain uses TRBV28 and TRBJ2-2; TRBD2 matches 10 bases. Looked up from germline, CDR1 is MDHEN and CDR2 is SYDVKM. CDR3 size: 16 residues. The ends lost 4 bases at V and 5 bases at J; junction bases unmatched: 7. The CDR3 bases are TGTGCCAGCAGTTCCAGAGCTAGCGGGGGAACCGGGGAGCTGTTTTTT. This codes for CASSSRASGGTGELFF. Supplemented by reference TRBV28 and TRBJ2-2, the full variable domain reads DVKVTQSSRYLVKRTGEKVFLECVQDMDHENMFWYRQDPGLGLRLIYFSYDVKMKEKGDIPEGYSVSREKKERFSLILESASTNQTSMYLCASSSRASGGTGELFFGEGSRLTVL.

The V call is TRBV4-2, the J call TRBJ2-1; TRBD2 matches 13 bases. This CDR3 comprises 16 residues. The germline CDR1 and CDR2 sequences are LGHNA and YNFKEQ. Trimming took 5 bases from V and 6 from J; bases not matched to a gene: 7. CDR3 DNA sequence: TGTGCCAGCAGCTTCAGAACTAGCGGGGGGGTCAATGAGCAGTTCTTC. Encoded protein: CASSFRTSGGVNEQFF.

V gene TRBV5-1 combines with J gene TRBJ2-7; TRBD1 matches at 10 bases. This CDR3 spans 15 amino acids. The ends lost 5 bases at V and 6 bases at J; junction bases unmatched: 11. Germline CDR1 SGHRS, CDR2 YFSETQ. The CDR3 DNA is TGCGCCAGCAGGGAGTTTTCGGACAGGGGGAGCGAGCAGTACTTC. It translates to CASREFSDRGSEQYF.